Listed below are T cell receptor beta chains from one sample, sequenced in a study of OX40 agonist ivuxolimab in advanced cancers. Sequencing used immunoSEQ multiplex PCR; TCRdb keeps in-frame clones, though not all of them. This table has tens of thousands of clones, 92% appearing once. Sequencing was performed on CD4+ or CD8+ T cells sorted from blood, taken in a trial of the OX40 agonist ivuxolimab. The source of these receptors is an adult with an advanced solid tumor such as melanoma, head and neck, liver or kidney cancer. CDR3s include the opening cysteine and the closing phenylalanine or tryptophan. Fields, in order: V gene, J gene, CDR3 protein.

TRBV28	TRBJ1-1	CASTVPGQVEAFF
TRBV5-1	TRBJ1-1	CASSLAGNTEAFF
TRBV7-7	TRBJ2-7	CASSDWTGEQYF
TRBV15	TRBJ2-5	CATSAHGTQYF
TRBV5-6	TRBJ2-7	CASSTDRGDEQYF
TRBV11-3	TRBJ2-7	CASSSAYEQYF
TRBV19	TRBJ2-7	CASSIGAGRSYEQYF
TRBV9	TRBJ2-3	CASSVVGRGGPDTQYF
TRBV12-5	TRBJ1-5	CASGPGQPSQPQHF
TRBV18	TRBJ2-2	CASSPPAGDTGELFF
TRBV7-3	TRBJ1-1	CASSHLMGTEAFF
TRBV28	TRBJ1-1	CASSFRGRTEAFF
TRBV10-2	TRBJ2-7	CASSAEGGGYYEQYF
TRBV7-2	TRBJ2-7	CASSLGDGTDTYEQYF
TRBV6-5	TRBJ2-3	CASTQRGADTQYF
TRBV7-8	TRBJ2-7	CASSLAGALYEQYF
TRBV7-9	TRBJ2-3	CASSFPPLGREARTDTQYF
TRBV7-7	TRBJ2-2	CASSLGGSTGELFF
TRBV10-3	TRBJ2-6	CAISDRGLSGRPGGANVLTF
TRBV5-5	TRBJ2-5	CASSPLTGQETQYF
TRBV12-2	TRBJ2-5	CASLKFWGTGGTQYF
TRBV4-3	TRBJ2-2	CASSQGTGPTGELFF
TRBV27	TRBJ2-7	CASSYSRDNEQYF
TRBV13	TRBJ2-7	CASSLEGSLGEQYF
TRBV23-1	TRBJ1-6	CASSLNGDSPLHF
TRBV6-5	TRBJ2-2	CASRPTGAIAGELFF
TRBV28	TRBJ2-1	CASIQGASSYNEQFF
TRBV6-1	NA	CASRERAGSTYEQYF
TRBV27	TRBJ2-1	CASSPRDRGYEQFF
TRBV27	TRBJ1-2	CASAARSNYGYTF
TRBV4-1	TRBJ2-5	CASSQVKTEGGETQYF
TRBV7-8	TRBJ2-7	CASSAAGTGAYEQYF
TRBV4-1	TRBJ2-1	CASSAYNNEQFF
TRBV5-6	TRBJ2-7	CASSLGGATYEQYF
TRBV6-1	TRBJ2-5	CASSARDGGLETQYF
TRBV30	TRBJ1-2	CAWQTRGPNYGYTF
TRBV6-1	TRBJ1-4	CASSDGHIGEKLFF
TRBV27	TRBJ1-6	CASSTTGGAGYNSPLHF
TRBV28	TRBJ2-1	CASSDGTGTYFNEQFF
TRBV9	TRBJ1-1	CASSVVTGNTEAFF
TRBV6-6	TRBJ2-7	CASSSPSGSYEQYF
TRBV7-9	NA	CASSLSPSILYEQYF
TRBV2	TRBJ2-3	CASSDPGTRIGPDTQYF
TRBV4-1	TRBJ2-1	CASSQVLADEQFF
TRBV7-9	TRBJ2-1	CASSLGIGLYNEQFF
TRBV7-9	TRBJ2-5	CASREAYQETQYF
TRBV7-9	TRBJ2-1	CASSFGPYNEQFF
TRBV30	TRBJ2-7	CAWSPKRGHYSYEQYF
TRBV4-1	TRBJ1-2	CASSPDRVDGYTF
TRBV30	TRBJ1-6	CAWSPLNSPLHF
TRBV9	TRBJ2-5	CASSVTGKETQYF
TRBV19	TRBJ2-7	CASSMGPGENYEQYF
TRBV21-1	TRBJ1-5	CASSPLPRDNSNQPQHF
TRBV9	TRBJ2-6	CASSVEGQGSYVLTF
TRBV9	TRBJ1-3	CASSSSISGNTIYF